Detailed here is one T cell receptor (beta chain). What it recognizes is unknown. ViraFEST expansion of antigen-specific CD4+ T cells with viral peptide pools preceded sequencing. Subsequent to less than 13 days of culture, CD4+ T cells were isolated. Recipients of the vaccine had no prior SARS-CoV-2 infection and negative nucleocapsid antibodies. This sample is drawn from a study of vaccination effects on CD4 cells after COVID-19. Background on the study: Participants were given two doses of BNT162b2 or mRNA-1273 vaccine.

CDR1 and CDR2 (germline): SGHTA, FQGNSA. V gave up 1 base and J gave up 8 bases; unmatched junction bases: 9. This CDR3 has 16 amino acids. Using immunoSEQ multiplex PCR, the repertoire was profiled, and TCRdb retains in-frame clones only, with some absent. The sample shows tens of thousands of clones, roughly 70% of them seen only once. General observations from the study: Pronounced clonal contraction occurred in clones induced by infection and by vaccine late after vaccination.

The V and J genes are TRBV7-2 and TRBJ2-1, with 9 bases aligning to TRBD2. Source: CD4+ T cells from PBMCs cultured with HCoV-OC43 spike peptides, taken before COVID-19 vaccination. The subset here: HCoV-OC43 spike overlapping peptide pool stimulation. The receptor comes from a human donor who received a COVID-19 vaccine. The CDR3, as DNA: TGTGCCAGCAGCTTAGTATATCGGACTAGCGAGGATGAGCAGTTCTTC. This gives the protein CASSLVYRTSEDEQFF. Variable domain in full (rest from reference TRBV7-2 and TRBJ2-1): GAGVSQSPSNKVTEKGKDVELRCDPISGHTALYWYRQSLGQGLEFLIYFQGNSAPDKSGLPSDRFSAERTGGSVSTLTIQRTQQEDSAVYLCASSLVYRTSEDEQFFGPGTRLTVL.